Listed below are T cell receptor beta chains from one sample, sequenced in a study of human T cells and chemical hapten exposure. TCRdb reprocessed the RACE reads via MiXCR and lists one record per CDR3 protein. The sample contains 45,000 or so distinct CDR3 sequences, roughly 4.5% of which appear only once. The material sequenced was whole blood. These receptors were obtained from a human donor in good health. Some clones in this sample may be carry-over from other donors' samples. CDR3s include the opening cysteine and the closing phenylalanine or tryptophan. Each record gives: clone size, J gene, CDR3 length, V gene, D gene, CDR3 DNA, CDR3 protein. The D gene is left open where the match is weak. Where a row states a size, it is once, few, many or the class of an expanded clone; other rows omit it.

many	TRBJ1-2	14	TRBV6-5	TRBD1	TGTGCCAGCAGTTACCTGGGACAGGGGAGAGGCTACACCTTC	CASSYLGQGRGYTF
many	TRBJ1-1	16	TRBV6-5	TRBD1	TGTGCCAGCAGTTACGGTGGGACAGGGGGAGTTACTGAAGCTTTCTTT	CASSYGGTGGVTEAFF
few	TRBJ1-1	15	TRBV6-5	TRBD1	TGTGCCAGCAGTTCCGGGACAGGGGGACGAAAGAAAGCTTTCTTT	CASSSGTGGRKKAFF
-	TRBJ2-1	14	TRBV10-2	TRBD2	TGCGCCAGCAGAGGTGGCGGGAGGGCCGGGAAGCAGTTCTTC	CASRGGGRAGKQFF
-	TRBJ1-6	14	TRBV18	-	TGTGCCAGCTCACCACTCGGAGAGGAGTCACCCCTCCACTTT	CASSPLGEESPLHF
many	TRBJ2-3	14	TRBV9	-	TGTGCCAGCAGCGGCGGGACTAGCACAGATACGCAGTATTTT	CASSGGTSTDTQYF
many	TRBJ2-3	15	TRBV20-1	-	TGCAGTGCTAGAGGAGGGGGTGGACAGACAGATACGCAGTATTTT	CSARGGGGQTDTQYF
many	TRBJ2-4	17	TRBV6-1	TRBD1	TGTGCCAGCAGTGAAGACGGAACAGGGGGACCTAGAAACATTCAGTACTTC	CASSEDGTGGPRNIQYF
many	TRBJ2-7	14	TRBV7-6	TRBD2	TGTGCCAGCAGCTCCACTAGCGGGATAGGTTGGCAGTACTTC	CASSSTSGIGWQYF
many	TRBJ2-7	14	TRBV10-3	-	TGTGCCATCAGTGATCGGCGGCAGGGGTACGAGCAGTACTTC	CAISDRRQGYEQYF
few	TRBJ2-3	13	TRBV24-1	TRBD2	TGTGCCACCAGAGCGGGAGCGGCAGATACGCAGTATTTT	CATRAGAADTQYF
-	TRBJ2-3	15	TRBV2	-	TGTGCCAGCAAGGAGCGCTACTTATCCACAGATACGCAGTATTTT	CASKERYLSTDTQYF
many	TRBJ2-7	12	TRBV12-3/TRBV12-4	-	TGTGCCAGCAGTCGGCCCTCCTACGAGCAGTACTTC	CASSRPSYEQYF
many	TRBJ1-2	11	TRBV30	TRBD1	TGTGCCTGGAGTGATGACAGGGTCTACACCTTC	CAWSDDRVYTF
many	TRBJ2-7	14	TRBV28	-	TGTGCCAGCAGCCTGCTTGGACCCACCTACGAGCAGTACTTC	CASSLLGPTYEQYF
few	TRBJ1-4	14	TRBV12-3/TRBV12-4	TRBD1	TGTGCCAGCAGTTTCGGGACAGTTAATGAAAAACTGTTTTTT	CASSFGTVNEKLFF
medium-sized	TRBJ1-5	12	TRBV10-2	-	TGCGCCAGCAGAGATGGGGATCAGCCCCAGCATTTT	CASRDGDQPQHF
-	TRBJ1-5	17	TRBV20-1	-	TGCAGTGCTCTGGACCCTAAGAAGTCCGGTAGCAATCAGCCCCAGCATTTT	CSALDPKKSGSNQPQHF
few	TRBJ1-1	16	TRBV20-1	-	TGCAGTGCTAGAGAATATAAGGGGCGGACGAACACTGAAGCTTTCTTT	CSAREYKGRTNTEAFF
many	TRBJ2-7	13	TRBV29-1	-	TGCAGCGTCTCGACACGGCAGACCTACGAGCAGTACTTC	CSVSTRQTYEQYF
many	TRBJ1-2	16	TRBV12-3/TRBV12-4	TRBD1	TGTGCCAGCAGTTTGGACAGGGGGTATCGGGTCTATGGCTACACCTTC	CASSLDRGYRVYGYTF
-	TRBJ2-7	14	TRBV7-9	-	TGTGCCAGCAGCTTAGGACAGGAGGCCTACGAGCAGTACTTC	CASSLGQEAYEQYF
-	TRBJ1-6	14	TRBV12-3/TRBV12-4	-	TGTGCCAGCAGGAGAGGGGAAAGTAATTCACCCCTCCACTTT	CASRRGESNSPLHF
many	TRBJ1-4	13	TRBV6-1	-	TGTGCCAGCAGTGAACAGGGCCCAGAAAAACTGTTTTTT	CASSEQGPEKLFF
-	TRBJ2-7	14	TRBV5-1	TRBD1	TGCGCCAGCAGCCCCGGGGACAGCTCCTACGAGCAGTACTTC	CASSPGDSSYEQYF
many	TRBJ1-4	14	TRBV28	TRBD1	TGTGCCAGCAGTCGGACAGGGAATAATGAAAAACTGTTTTTT	CASSRTGNNEKLFF
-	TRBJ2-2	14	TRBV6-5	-	TGTGCCAGCAGTTACTCGGACTCCTCTGGGGAGCTGTTTTTT	CASSYSDSSGELFF
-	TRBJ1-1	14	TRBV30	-	TGTGCCTGGAGTGGTTCGATCCTTAACCCTGAAGCTTTCTTT	CAWSGSILNPEAFF
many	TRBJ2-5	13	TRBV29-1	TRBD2	TGCAGCGTTGCCCCAGCGGGATACTTGACCCAGTACTTC	CSVAPAGYLTQYF
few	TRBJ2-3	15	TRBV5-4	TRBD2	TGTGCCAGCAGTTTAGCGGGAGGGGATACAGATACGCAGTATTTT	CASSLAGGDTDTQYF
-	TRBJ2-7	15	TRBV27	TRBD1	TGTGCCAGCACCCCTGACAGGGGGGGTTCCTACGAGCAGTACTTC	CASTPDRGGSYEQYF
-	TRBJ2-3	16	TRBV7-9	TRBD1	TGTGCCAACAGCCCTGCCAGGGGGCTGGCCGAAGATACGCAGTATTTT	CANSPARGLAEDTQYF
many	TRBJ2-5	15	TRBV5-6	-	TGTGCCAGCAGCCCCACCCGCACGGCTAAAGAGACCCAGTACTTC	CASSPTRTAKETQYF
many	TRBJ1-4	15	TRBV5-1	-	TGCGCCAGCAGCAATTTTTCTCCAGGAAATGAAAAACTGTTTTTT	CASSNFSPGNEKLFF
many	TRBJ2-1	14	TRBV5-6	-	TGTGCCAGCAGCTTGGTACTAGCTCTCAATGAGCAGTTCTTC	CASSLVLALNEQFF
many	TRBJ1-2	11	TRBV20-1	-	TGCAGTGCTAGGGTCGGGGTTGGCTACACCTTC	CSARVGVGYTF
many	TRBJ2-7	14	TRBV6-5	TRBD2	TGTGCCAGCAGTTTAACTAGCGGGAGGAACGAGCAGTACTTC	CASSLTSGRNEQYF
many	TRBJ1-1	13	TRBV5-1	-	TGCGCCAGCAGCTTAGCAGAGGTTACTGAAGCTTTCTTT	CASSLAEVTEAFF
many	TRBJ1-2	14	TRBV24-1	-	TGTGCCACCAGTGATTTGTGGAGGAGTTATGGCTACACCTTC	CATSDLWRSYGYTF
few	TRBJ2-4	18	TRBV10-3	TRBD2	TGTGCCACCTCCCCGACTAGCGGGAGGGCCGTTGCCAAAAACATTCAGTACTTC	CATSPTSGRAVAKNIQYF
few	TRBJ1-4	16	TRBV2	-	TGTGCCAGCAGTGAACAGGGGCCGGGGACTAATGAAAAACTGTTTTTT	CASSEQGPGTNEKLFF
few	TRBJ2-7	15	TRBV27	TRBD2	TGTGCCAGCAGTCCCACTAGCGGGAGGGCCGGCGAGCAGTACTTC	CASSPTSGRAGEQYF
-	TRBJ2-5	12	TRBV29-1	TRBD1	TGCAGCGTTACGGACAGGTCGGAACCCCAGTACTTC	CSVTDRSEPQYF
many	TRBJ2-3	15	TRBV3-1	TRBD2	TGTGCCAGCAGTCCGACTAGCGGGAGCACAGATACGCAGTATTTT	CASSPTSGSTDTQYF
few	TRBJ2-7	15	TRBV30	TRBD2	TGTGCCTGGAGTCCCGGGACTAGCGGGAACAACGAGCAGTACTTC	CAWSPGTSGNNEQYF
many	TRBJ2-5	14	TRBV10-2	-	TGCGCCAGCAGTGTGTCGGGAGCTCAAGAGACCCAGTACTTC	CASSVSGAQETQYF
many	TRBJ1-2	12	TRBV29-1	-	TGCAGCGTTGCCGCACAGGGCCATGGCTACACCTTC	CSVAAQGHGYTF
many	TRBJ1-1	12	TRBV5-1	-	TGCGCCAGCAGCCGAGGATACACTGAAGCTTTCTTT	CASSRGYTEAFF
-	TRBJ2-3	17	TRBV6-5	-	TGTGCCAGCAGTTACTCGGGCGGACGAGCGGGCACAGATACGCAGTATTTT	CASSYSGGRAGTDTQYF
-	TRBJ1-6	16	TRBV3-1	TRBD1	TGTGCCAGCAGCCGCTGGGGACAGGGTTTTAATTCACCCCTCCACTTT	CASSRWGQGFNSPLHF
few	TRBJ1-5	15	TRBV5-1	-	TGCGCCAGCAGCTTGGAAGGAAATAGCAATCAGCCCCAGCATTTT	CASSLEGNSNQPQHF
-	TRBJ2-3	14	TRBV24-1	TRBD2	TGTGCCACCGCCGCCGGGAGGAGCACAGATACGCAGTATTTT	CATAAGRSTDTQYF
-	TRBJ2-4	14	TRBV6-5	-	TGTGCCAGCAGTTACTCCCTGGCGGAGGGCCCCAGGAACTTC	CASSYSLAEGPRNF
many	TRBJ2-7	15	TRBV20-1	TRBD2	TGCAGTGCCAAGACTAGCGGGAGAATAACGGGAGAGCAGTACTTC	CSAKTSGRITGEQYF